This T cell receptor beta chain was sequenced for a study of technical replicates of blood from several donors. The CDR3 totals 13 residues. After removal of 6 bases from V and 6 bases from J, the junction contained 7 bases not matched to a gene. Germline CDR1 is LNHDA and CDR2 is SQIVND (reference sequence). Produced via immunoSEQ multiplex PCR; TCRdb's table is partial and in-frame only. The sample consists of over 70,000 clones, 85% to 95% of them appearing once. The rearrangement uses TRBV19 and TRBJ2-7; 8 nucleotides agree with TRBD1. This receptor was obtained from a human donor in good health. Sequencing used T cells isolated from PBMCs. The CDR3 is CASSSIDRGEQYF. As DNA, the CDR3 is TGTGCCAGTAGCTCGATTGACAGGGGCGAGCAGTACTTC.